This T cell receptor beta chain is drawn from a study of cytomegalovirus exposure and HLA in healthy donors. Study observations and caveats: The later analysis indicated that the majority of CMV-associated TCR beta chains appeared HLA-restricted. A highly shared variant cluster was judged a likely technical artifact.

Turning to this clone: No antigen is known for it.

Unrecorded immune exposure was likely among donors, who were nominally healthy when sampled. J gave up 5 bases and V 4 bases, and 22 bases lay outside the gene matches. The CDR3 loop spans 19 amino acids. Per the germline V gene, CDR1 is SNHLY and CDR2 is FYNNEI. The primer mix had 60 Vbeta and 13 Jbeta primers. Produced via immunoSEQ multiplex PCR; TCRdb's table is partial and in-frame only. The sample includes around 94,000 clones, around 78% seen only once; the top ten take under 5%. The source material was PBMCs. The clonotype originates from a male donor in good health and CMV-seropositive. J is TRBJ2-7 and V is TRBV2; 8 nucleotides line up with TRBD2. In DNA form, the CDR3 reads TGTGCCAGCAGTGGCCGGGTAGACTCGCGGGAGGACGGGGTTGACGAGCAGTACTTC. It specifies CASSGRVDSREDGVDEQYF.